Listed below are T cell receptor beta chains from one sample, sequenced in a study of cytomegalovirus exposure and HLA in healthy donors. Profiling relied on immunoSEQ multiplex PCR, and the TCRdb table lists in-frame clones only, not all of them. The sample includes some 150,000 clones, around 86% of them seen just once. The sequenced sample was PBMCs. The receptors were sampled from a man between 18 and 29 years old in good health and CMV-seropositive. The CDR3 runs from the conserved cysteine through the conserved F or W. A D gene is named only where the DNA matches it firmly. Size tells how often a clone was seen (once, few, many) or the class of an expanded clone, and some rows leave it out.

>-|-|TRBJ2-7|TRBV11-2
TGTGCCAGCAGCTTAGGGGCGATCTCCTACGAGCAGTACTTC
CASSLGAISYEQYF
>-|-|TRBJ1-5|TRBV7-9
TGTGCCAGCAGCCCTTGGGGGGTTTTTTATAGCAATCAGCCCCAGCATTTT
CASSPWGVFYSNQPQHF
>-|TRBD1|TRBJ2-7|TRBV18
TGTGCCAGCTCACCCGGGACAGGGGCTACCTACGAGCAGTACTTC
CASSPGTGATYEQYF
>once|-|TRBJ2-1|TRBV6-6
TGTGCCAGCAGTTCAGGGGGGTTACCCTACAATGAGCAGTTCTTC
CASSSGGLPYNEQFF
>-|TRBD1|TRBJ2-7|TRBV6-1
TGTGCCAGGGAGGGACAGGGGGTCAGGGTATACGAGCAGTACTTC
CAREGQGVRVYEQYF
>-|TRBD1|TRBJ2-7|TRBV4-1
TGCGCCAGCAGCCCAGGACAGGGGGCATCCTACGAGCAGTACTTC
CASSPGQGASYEQYF
>-|TRBD1|TRBJ2-7|TRBV27
TGTGCCAGCAGTCCGGAGACAGGGGGCTATCACGAGCAGTACTTC
CASSPETGGYHEQYF
>-|TRBD2|TRBJ2-1|TRBV5-1
TGCGCCAGCAGCTTGGGAGGGACTAGCGGGGGCCCTGAGCAGTTCTTC
CASSLGGTSGGPEQFF
>-|-|TRBJ2-3|TRBV28
TGTGCCAGCAGCCCACCTTTTAGCGACCTACGAGATACGCAGTATTTT
CASSPPFSDLRDTQYF
>few|TRBD2|TRBJ2-3|TRBV9
TGTGCCAGCAGCCCCGGGACTAGCGGGGCGAATACGCAGTATTTT
CASSPGTSGANTQYF
>few|TRBD1|TRBJ2-1|TRBV7-9
TGTGCCAGCAGCTCTACAGGGGACAATGAGCAGTTCTTC
CASSSTGDNEQFF
>once|TRBD1|TRBJ1-5|TRBV19
TGTGCCAGTAGTCTATGGGACAGCACCCATCAGCCCCAGCATTTT
CASSLWDSTHQPQHF
>-|-|TRBJ1-5|TRBV9
TGTGCCAGCAGCGGAGGGGGGGACAATCAGCCCCAGCATTTT
CASSGGGDNQPQHF
>-|-|TRBJ2-5|TRBV27
TGTGCCAGCCAAGCCGGGCAGGGCGGCGAGACCCAGTACTTC
CASQAGQGGETQYF
>-|TRBD2|TRBJ2-7|TRBV6-5
TGTGCCAGCAGTTCGGCTTCGGCGGGAGATACCGAGCAGTACTTC
CASSSASAGDTEQYF
>-|TRBD1|TRBJ1-5|TRBV2
TGTGCCAGCAGTCTCACGCTCCTCGGGACAGGGGTGCAGCAGCCCCAGCATTTT
CASSLTLLGTGVQQPQHF
>-|TRBD1|TRBJ2-7|TRBV6-4
TGTGCCAGCAGTGAAGAGGGGACAGGGGGCTACGAGCAGTACTTC
CASSEEGTGGYEQYF
>-|-|TRBJ2-7|TRBV11-2
TGTGCCAGCAGCTTAGGTGAGACCTACGAGCAGTACTTC
CASSLGETYEQYF
>-|-|TRBJ1-5|TRBV7-2
TGTGCCAGCAGCAAAGGGGCAGTGGGCAATCAGCCCCAGCATTTT
CASSKGAVGNQPQHF
>-|-|TRBJ1-1|TRBV2
TGTGCCAGCAGTGATTTACTAGGAGACACTGAAGCTTTCTTT
CASSDLLGDTEAFF
>-|TRBD2|TRBJ2-5|TRBV7-2
TGTGCCAGCAGCTTAGCGGCGGGACTAGCGGGGGGGCTGAAGGAGACCCAGTACTTC
CASSLAAGLAGGLKETQYF
>-|TRBD2|TRBJ2-7|TRBV6-5
TGTGCCAGCAAATGGGGGGAGGGGTCCGAGCAGTACTTC
CASKWGEGSEQYF
>-|TRBD2|TRBJ2-5|TRBV5-1
TGCGCCAGCAGCTTTGCTAGCGGTGAGACCCAGTACTTC
CASSFASGETQYF
>-|TRBD2|TRBJ2-7|TRBV7-3
TGTGCCAGCAGCGCCGGGACTAAATACGAGCAGTACTTC
CASSAGTKYEQYF
>-|TRBD2|TRBJ2-1|TRBV5-1
TGCGCCAGCAAAGTTGAGACTAGCGGTTACAATGAGCAGTTCTTC
CASKVETSGYNEQFF
>-|-|TRBJ1-2|TRBV4-3
TGCGCCAGCAGCCAAGATTTAAGTACAGGGAACTATGGCTACACCTTC
CASSQDLSTGNYGYTF
>-|-|TRBJ1-2|TRBV7-9
TGTGCCAGCAGCCCCGCCGCGGCAGGGCTTGGTAACTATGGCTACACCTTC
CASSPAAAGLGNYGYTF
>-|-|TRBJ2-1|TRBV4-3
TGCGCCAGCAGCCGGGGCGCTTGGTCTGAGCAGTTCTTC
CASSRGAWSEQFF
>-|TRBD2|TRBJ2-1|TRBV29-1
TGCAGCGTCACCGGACTAGCGGGAGCGAGAACTTACAATGAGCAGTTCTTC
CSVTGLAGARTYNEQFF
>-|-|TRBJ2-1|TRBV7-8
TGTGCCAGCAGCTTAGGCCCCACGCAAGTCGGGATCTTC
CASSLGPTQVGIF
>-|-|TRBJ2-7|TRBV5-1
TGCGCCAGCAGCCTAGATTTCGCGGATGAGCAGTACTTC
CASSLDFADEQYF
>-|-|TRBJ1-3|TRBV4-1
TGCGCCAGCAGCCAAGCGGCGGGATCGAACACCATATATTTT
CASSQAAGSNTIYF
>-|TRBD1|TRBJ2-3|TRBV5-6
TGTGCCAGCAGACAGGGGGAGGCAGATACGCAGTATTTT
CASRQGEADTQYF
>-|-|TRBJ2-7|TRBV7-8
TGTGCCAGCAGCTTACGGGTATGGGTTTCCTACGAGCAGTACTTC
CASSLRVWVSYEQYF
>-|-|TRBJ2-6|TRBV25-1
TGTGCCAGCAGTGCCTCGGGAACTGGGGCCAACGTCCTGACTTTC
CASSASGTGANVLTF
>-|-|TRBJ2-7|TRBV4-1
TGCGCCAGCAGCCAAGCCCCCAGCAGGGATGAGCAGTACTTC
CASSQAPSRDEQYF
>once|TRBD1|TRBJ1-5|TRBV5-1
TGCGCCAGCAGCTTGACAGGGGGACGGGGACAGCCCCAGCATTTT
CASSLTGGRGQPQHF
>-|-|TRBJ1-1|TRBV5-1
TGCGCCAGCAGCTTGGCCAGGGGCAGGGTGAACACTGAAGCTTTCTTT
CASSLARGRVNTEAFF
>-|TRBD1|TRBJ1-1|TRBV6-1
TGTGCCAGCAGTGAAATAACAGGGGGAACTGAAGCTTTCTTT
CASSEITGGTEAFF
>-|TRBD1|TRBJ2-7|TRBV10-3
TGTGCCATCAGTGAGTCTACAGGGGGCTACGAGCAGTACTTC
CAISESTGGYEQYF
>-|TRBD2|TRBJ2-1|TRBV28
TGTGCCAGCACATCGGGGGATAGCGGGCGGTCTTTCCAGTTCTTC
CASTSGDSGRSFQFF
>-|TRBD2|TRBJ2-1|TRBV28
TGTGCCAGCAGTTTAGGGACTAGCGTTTACAATGAGCAGTTCTTC
CASSLGTSVYNEQFF
>-|-|TRBJ2-3|TRBV6-5
TGTGCCAGCAGTGACAGTATTACGCAGTATTTT
CASSDSITQYF
>-|TRBD1|TRBJ2-2|TRBV18
TGTGCCAGCTCACCGCCGACAGGGGGCCGAACCGGGGAGCTGTTTTTT
CASSPPTGGRTGELFF
>-|TRBD2|TRBJ2-1|TRBV13
TGTGCCAGCAGCCCTCCGGGGGGAGGCTCCTACAATGAGCAGTTCTTC
CASSPPGGGSYNEQFF
>-|TRBD2|TRBJ2-7|TRBV4-1
TGCGCCAGCAGCCAAGTGGGGGGACTAGCGGGAGGCGACGAGCAGTACTTC
CASSQVGGLAGGDEQYF
>-|TRBD2|TRBJ2-7|TRBV7-2
TGTGCCAGCAGCTTATGGCTAGCGGGAGGGGTCTCCTACGAGCAGTACTTC
CASSLWLAGGVSYEQYF
>many|-|TRBJ2-5|TRBV10-3
TGTGCCATCAGTGAAGCCGGGGAACAAGAGACCCAGTACTTC
CAISEAGEQETQYF
>-|TRBD2|TRBJ2-7|TRBV27
TGTGCCAGCAGTTTGGGGCTAGCGGGAGCCTACGAGCAGTACTTC
CASSLGLAGAYEQYF
>-|TRBD1|TRBJ1-4|TRBV4-1
TGCGCCAGCAGCCAAGATCGGCAGGGGGCAGGGGAAAAACTGTTTTTT
CASSQDRQGAGEKLFF